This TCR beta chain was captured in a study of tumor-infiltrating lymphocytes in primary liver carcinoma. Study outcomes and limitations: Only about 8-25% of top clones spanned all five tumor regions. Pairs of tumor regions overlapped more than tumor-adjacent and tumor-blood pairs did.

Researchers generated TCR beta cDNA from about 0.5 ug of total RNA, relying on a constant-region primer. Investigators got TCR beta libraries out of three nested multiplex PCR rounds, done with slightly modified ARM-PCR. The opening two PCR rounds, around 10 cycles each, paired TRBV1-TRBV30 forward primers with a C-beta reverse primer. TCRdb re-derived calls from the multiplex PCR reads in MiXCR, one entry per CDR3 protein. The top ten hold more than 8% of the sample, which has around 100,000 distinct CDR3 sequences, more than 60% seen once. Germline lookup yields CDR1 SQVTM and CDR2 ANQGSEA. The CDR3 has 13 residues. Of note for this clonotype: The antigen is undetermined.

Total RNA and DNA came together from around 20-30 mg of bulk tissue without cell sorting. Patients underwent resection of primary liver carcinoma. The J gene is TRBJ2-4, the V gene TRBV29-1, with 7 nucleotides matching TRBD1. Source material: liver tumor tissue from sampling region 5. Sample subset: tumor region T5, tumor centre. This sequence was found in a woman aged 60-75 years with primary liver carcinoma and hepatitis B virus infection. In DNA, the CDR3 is TGCAGTTATGAGCACAGGGGCAAAAACATTCAGTACTTC. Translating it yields CSYEHRGKNIQYF.